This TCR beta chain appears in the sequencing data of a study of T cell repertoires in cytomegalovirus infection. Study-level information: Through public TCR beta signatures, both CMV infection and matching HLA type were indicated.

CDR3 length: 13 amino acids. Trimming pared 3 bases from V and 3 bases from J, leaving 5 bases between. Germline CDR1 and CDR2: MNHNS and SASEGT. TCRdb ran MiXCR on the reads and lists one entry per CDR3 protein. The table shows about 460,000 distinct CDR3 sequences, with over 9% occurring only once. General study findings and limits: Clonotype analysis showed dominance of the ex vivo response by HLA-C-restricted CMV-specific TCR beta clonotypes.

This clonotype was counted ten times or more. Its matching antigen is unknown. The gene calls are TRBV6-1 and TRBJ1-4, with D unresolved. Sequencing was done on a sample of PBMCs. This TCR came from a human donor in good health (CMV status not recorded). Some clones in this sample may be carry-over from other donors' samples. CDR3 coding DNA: TGTGCCAGCAGTGACAGTCCTAATGAAAAACTGTTTTTT. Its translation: CASSDSPNEKLFF.